Below, 28 T cell receptor beta chains from the same sample are listed, as sequenced in a study of low-dose radiotherapy and immunotherapy resistance in tumors. Time point defined: before trial treatment. Primers targeting TRAV and TRBV primed first-strand cDNA, covering alpha and beta chains. The authors ran approximately 20 PCR cycles to amplify TCRs with a constant-region primer and V-primer adapter. TCRdb re-derived calls from the reads in MiXCR, one entry per CDR3 protein. In the table there are under 70,000 distinct CDR3 sequences, about 25% of which are singletons. Sequencing used PBMCs, obtained before treatment. These receptors were obtained from a male donor with prostate cancer.

This clonotype has ten or more counts. CDR3 residues: CASGSKINQPQHF. CDR3 coding DNA: TGTGCCAGCGGGTCGAAGATCAATCAGCCCCAGCATTTT. V is TRBV2 and J is TRBJ1-5; D not certain. This CDR3 region has 13 residues. Trimming stripped 8 bases from V and 3 bases from J, with 11 bases between. In germline, CDR1 is SNHLY, CDR2 FYNNEI.

In its sample, this clonotype was seen many times. V and J are TRBV7-3 and TRBJ1-1; D unclear. The CDR3 consists of 13 residues. Trimming took off 3 bases at V and 1 base at J, with 6 bases between the two ends. Germline lookup yields CDR1 SGHTA and CDR2 FQGTGA. DNA for the CDR3: TGTGCCAGCAGCTTGCAGGAGAACACTGAAGCTTTCTTT. Encoded protein: CASSLQENTEAFF.

This clonotype came up many times. The CDR3 DNA sequence: TGTGCCAGCAGTCGGACAAACCAAGAGACCCAGTACTTC. Its translation is CASSRTNQETQYF. This chain uses TRBV12-3 or TRBV12-4 with TRBJ2-5, with D possibly matching TRBD1 (5 bases). Trimming shortened V by 5 bases and J by 0 bases, and 7 bases separated the two germline ends. The CDR3 extends over 13 amino acids.

This clonotype showed up many times. This chain joins TRBV5-1 and TRBJ2-5, with 13 positions matching TRBD2. The CDR3 consists of 16 residues. The germline V gene has CDR1 SGHRS and CDR2 YFSETQ. V was pared by 3 bases and J by 2 bases, with 4 bases of the junction left unmatched. Here the CDR3 DNA reads TGCGCCAGCAGCTCGACTAGCGGGAGGCCGCAAGAGACCCAGTACTTC. Amino acids: CASSSTSGRPQETQYF.

In its sample, this clonotype was seen many times. The chain is built from TRBV10-3 and TRBJ2-1, with a possible D match to TRBD1 (6 bases). Trimming removed 6 bases from V and 7 bases from J, with 10 bases in between. CDR1 ENHRY and CDR2 SYGVKD come from the germline V gene. The length of the CDR3 is 12 residues. The DNA for the CDR3 is TGTGCCATCAGGGGGGCCAGGAATGAGCAGTTCTTC. Residues: CAIRGARNEQFF.

The chain carries TRBV20-1 and TRBJ2-1; 14 bases line up with TRBD2. V gave up 3 bases and J gave up 9 bases; unmatched junction bases: 7. The CDR3 contains 15 residues. Germline V gives CDR1 DFQATT, CDR2 SNEGSKA (reference sequence). In DNA, the CDR3 is TGCAGTGCTAGGGCCGGGACTAGCGGGGGTAGTGAGCAGTTCTTC. Protein: CSARAGTSGGSEQFF.

The chain recombines TRBV10-3 with TRBJ2-1, with D perhaps given as TRBD1 or TRBD2 (6 bases each). V dropped 0 bases and J dropped 3 bases, with 9 bases sitting between them. CDR3 length: 15 amino acids. Per germline, CDR1 ENHRY and CDR2 SYGVKD. The CDR3 loop is CAISESGGDYNEQFF. The CDR3 bases are TGTGCCATCAGTGAGTCCGGGGGCGACTACAATGAGCAGTTCTTC.

The CDR3 DNA reads as TGTGCCAGCAGCTTAACCCCCCCCCTTTTTCCGAGCGGGGGCTCGGAGCGCAATGAGCAGTTCTTC. This sequence encodes CASSLTPPLFPSGGSERNEQFF. The rearrangement uses TRBV7-3 and TRBJ2-1, with 8 bases fitting TRBD2. The CDR3 runs 22 residues. Germline lookup yields CDR1 SGHTA and CDR2 FQGTGA. The V segment lost 0 bases and the J segment 6 bases; nucleotides outside the gene matches: 25.

The chain couples TRBV30 to TRBJ2-7, with D unresolved. Per germline, CDR1 GTSNPN and CDR2 SVGIG (reference sequence). The CDR3 runs to 13 residues. Trimming took 2 bases from V and 4 from J, leaving 12 bases between them. The DNA of the CDR3 is TGTGCCTGGAGTAAAGAATCAAAGTACGAGCAGTACTTC. Protein product: CAWSKESKYEQYF.

The rearrangement joins TRBV7-2 to TRBJ1-2; D perhaps matches TRBD1 (5 bases). Germline lookup yields CDR1 SGHTA and CDR2 FQGNSA. The CDR3 contains 15 residues. The V end lost 2 bases, the J end lost 0 bases, and 10 bases lay between the germline ends. CDR3 amino acids: CASSLTGRTNYGYTF. Here the CDR3 DNA reads TGTGCCAGCAGCTTAACGGGGCGAACTAACTATGGCTACACCTTC.

The chain links TRBV14 to TRBJ2-7; 7 nucleotides agree with TRBD2. The CDR3 loop spans 17 amino acids. CDR1 and CDR2 from the germline V gene are SGHDN and FVKESK. With 3 bases clipped from V and 4 bases from J, the junction kept 15 bases outside the gene matches. CDR3 nucleotides: TGTGCCAGCAGCCACCCTTTCTGGCGGGAGATCGGGTACGAGCAGTACTTC. The encoded protein is CASSHPFWREIGYEQYF.

The V call is TRBV14, the J call TRBJ1-1; no definite D call. The CDR3 is 15 amino acids. Germline V gives CDR1 SGHDN, CDR2 FVKESK. V was pared by 3 bases and J by 3 bases, with 14 bases between. CDR3 nucleotide sequence: TGTGCCAGCAGCCATTCGTGGGGTGGTGACACTGAAGCTTTCTTT. Translation gives CASSHSWGGDTEAFF.

This clonotype was seen at least ten times. This chain joins TRBV2 and TRBJ2-7, with a possible D match to TRBD1 (5 bases). CDR3 size: 16 residues. V lost 2 bases to trimming and J lost 3 bases, with 17 bases between them. Germline V lookup: CDR1 SNHLY, CDR2 FYNNEI. The CDR3 loop reads CASSEIGAGSVYEQYF. DNA for the CDR3: TGTGCCAGCAGTGAAATAGGGGCAGGGTCTGTCTACGAGCAGTACTTC. Drawing the rest from reference TRBV2 and TRBJ2-7, the complete variable domain is EPEVTQTPSHQVTQMGQEVILRCVPISNHLYFYWYRQILGQKVEFLVSFYNNEISEKSEIFDDQFSVERPDGSNFTLKIRSTKLEDSAMYFCASSEIGAGSVYEQYFGPGTRLTVT.

This clonotype was recorded a few times. V usage is TRBV28 and J usage is TRBJ2-1, with D possibly matching TRBD2 (5 bases). Germline lookup yields CDR1 MDHEN and CDR2 SYDVKM. V lost 2 bases and J lost 2, with 13 bases in between. The CDR3 sequence is 16 residues long. CDR3 sequence reads: CASSLLAGDTYNEQFF. CDR3 coding DNA: TGTGCCAGCAGTTTACTGGCGGGCGATACCTACAATGAGCAGTTCTTC.

This clonotype appeared many times. The chain is built from TRBV6-1 and TRBJ2-3, with D unclear. This CDR3 has 12 residues. Germline lookup yields CDR1 MNHNS and CDR2 SASEGT. Trimming pared 6 bases from V and 1 base from J, leaving 5 bases between. The CDR3, as DNA: TGTGCCAGCAGCTGGGGCACAGATACGCAGTATTTT. Translation gives CASSWGTDTQYF.

This clonotype is medium-sized (0.01 to 0.1%) within its sample. This chain connects TRBV2 to TRBJ2-7; no firm D call. The germline V and J ends were trimmed by 7 bases and 2 bases, with 6 bases remaining between them. The CDR3 spans 11 residues. The V gene's germline CDR1 is SNHLY and CDR2 FYNNEI. The CDR3 DNA reads TGTGCCAGCACAGAAGCCTACGAGCAGTACTTC. Translation gives CASTEAYEQYF.

This clonotype was counted at least ten times. This chain uses TRBV28 with TRBJ2-1, with D tentatively TRBD1 (6 bases). The CDR3 covers 15 residues. V was pared by 4 bases and J by 4 bases, with 14 bases between. CDR1 MDHEN and CDR2 SYDVKM come from the germline V gene. For the CDR3, the DNA is TGTGCCAGCAGTTCCCCAGGGGTTTATTACAATGAGCAGTTCTTC. Protein sequence: CASSSPGVYYNEQFF.

In its sample, this clonotype was seen many times. The rearrangement links TRBV19 to TRBJ2-4; 15 positions match TRBD2. V shed 5 bases and J 4 bases; nucleotides not matched to a gene: 9. The CDR3 is 18 amino acids. Germline V CDR1 and CDR2: LNHDA, SQIVND (reference sequence). The CDR3 loop reads CASSSPGLAGGVKNIQYF. The DNA of the CDR3 is TGTGCCAGTAGTTCCCCGGGACTAGCGGGAGGAGTTAAAAACATTCAGTACTTC.

This clonotype was picked up many times. V is TRBV20-1 and J is TRBJ2-5; the match to TRBD2 covers 8 bases. The CDR3 spans 18 residues. V gave up 0 bases and J gave up 9 bases; unmatched junction bases: 21. Germline CDR1 reads DFQATT; CDR2 reads SNEGSKA (reference sequence). The CDR3 loop is CSARDRIGGGRPNLAQYF. The DNA of the CDR3 is TGCAGTGCTAGAGATCGTATAGGCGGGGGGCGGCCCAATTTGGCCCAGTACTTC.

This clonotype was picked up many times. Compared with germline, one end of the junction differs, possibly owing to a read error. The chain has TRBV7-9 and TRBJ1-1; possible D gene TRBD1, 5 bases. The CDR3 has 14 amino acids. In germline, CDR1 is SEHNR, CDR2 FQNEAQ (reference sequence). The CDR3 coding sequence is TGTGCCAGCAGCCCAACGGGACCGAACAATGAAGCTTTCTTT. Its protein is CASSPTGPNNEAFF.

This chain connects TRBV18 to TRBJ2-5; D is uncertain. The germline CDR1 and CDR2 sequences are KGHSH and LQKENI. Trimming removed 1 base from V and 7 bases from J, with 13 bases in between. This CDR3 contains 14 residues. The CDR3 is CASSPQRASVTQYF. In DNA form, the CDR3 reads TGTGCCAGCTCACCACAAAGGGCTTCAGTGACCCAGTACTTC.

The table lists this clonotype with many counts. The rearrangement uses TRBV27 and TRBJ2-5; 9 bases align to TRBD1. CDR3 size: 15 residues. The V gene end was trimmed by 1 base and the J gene end by 4 bases; junction bases not matched to a gene: 4. Germline loops: CDR1 MNHEY, CDR2 SMNVEV (reference sequence). The CDR3, as DNA: TGTGCCAGCAGTTTATGGGGACAGGGAGGAGAGACCCAGTACTTC. It yields the protein CASSLWGQGGETQYF.

Regarding this clonotype: The junction differs from germline at one of its ends, possibly a read error. V usage is TRBV28 and J usage is TRBJ2-1; TRBD1 matches 8 bases. This CDR3 spans 12 amino acids. Germline V lookup: CDR1 MDHEN, CDR2 SYDVKM. The CDR3 region has the DNA TGTGCCAGCAGTTTATGGACAGGGGAGCCGTTCTTC. Encoded protein: CASSLWTGEPFF.

This clonotype was counted many times. This chain connects TRBV25-1 to TRBJ2-1; D gene unclear. Per the germline V gene, CDR1 is MGHDK and CDR2 is SYGVNS. This CDR3 comprises 17 residues. V lost 3 bases, J lost 4 bases, and 19 bases lay in between. CDR3 protein: CASSDQVGLIGYNEQFF. DNA of the CDR3: TGTGCCAGCAGTGATCAAGTGGGGTTAATCGGGTACAATGAGCAGTTCTTC.

Comments on this clonotype: The DNA is left out, because the CDR3 cannot be placed on it with certainty; the CDR3 is given as TCRdb lists it. The chain uses TRBV7-9 and TRBJ1-2. A total of 23 residues make up the CDR3, ends included. The V gene's germline CDR1 is SEHNR and CDR2 FQNEAQ (reference sequence). CDR3 sequence: CASTNQTSMYLCASTATNYGYTF.

This chain links TRBV6-2 or TRBV6-3 with TRBJ2-7, with TRBD2 as a possible D gene (5 bases). Trimming cost V 2 bases and J 4 bases, with 15 bases left between them. There are 15 residues in the CDR3. Germline CDR1 is MNHEY and CDR2 is SVGEGT. The CDR3 nucleotides are TGTGCCAGCAGTTACGACGAGGGTTGGGGATACGAGCAGTACTTC. Translating it yields CASSYDEGWGYEQYF.

The chain carries TRBV5-1 and TRBJ1-1, with a tentative D call TRBD1 (5 bases). Trimming pared 4 bases from V and 0 bases from J, leaving 10 bases between. The CDR3 loop spans 14 amino acids. Germline assignment: CDR1 SGHRS and CDR2 YFSETQ. This chain's CDR3 is CASSPEGVNTEAFF. CDR3 in DNA: TGCGCCAGCAGCCCTGAAGGGGTGAACACTGAAGCTTTCTTT.

The V call is TRBV24-1, the J call TRBJ2-1; 8 positions match TRBD2. This CDR3 has 16 residues. With V trimmed by 0 bases and J by 7 bases, 7 bases remained unmatched. CDR1 and CDR2 from the germline V gene are KGHDR and SFDVKD. Here the CDR3 DNA reads TGTGCCACCAGTGATTTGACTAGCGGCCTTAGAAATGAGCAGTTCTTC. It codes for CATSDLTSGLRNEQFF.